This entry describes one T cell receptor beta chain. Its target is not known. TCR beta CDR3 regions were amplified from RNA. The HTBI primer set drove a first-round RT-PCR of the TCR CDR3. In TCRdb, the multiplex PCR reads were re-called with MiXCR into one record per CDR3 protein. The repertoire holds around 580,000 distinct CDR3 sequences, with 46% as singletons. The sample is drawn from a study of T cells in Graves' hyperthyroidism and ophthalmopathy. V was pared by 3 bases and J by 5 bases, with 13 bases between. This CDR3 has 15 amino acids. Germline values: CDR1 SGHTA, CDR2 FQGNSA. Whole-study results and caveats: The model's output predicted ophthalmopathy at a median of 6.5 months prior to onset. Most expanded thyroid clonotypes above 0.001 recurred in blood.

Hyperthyroidism, newly diagnosed and lasting under 2 months, affected patients aged 18 to 65. Patients were excluded for uncontrolled infection, other autoimmune disease, pregnancy or lactation. The sequence came from a woman under 30 with Graves' hyperthyroidism. The genes are TRBV7-2 and TRBJ2-2; tentatively, D is TRBD2 (5 bases). Source material: peripheral blood or thyroid tissue (not recorded which). CDR3 bases: TGTGCCAGCAGCTTCCGGACGGGAAGGACCGGGGAGCTGTTTTTT. Translated: CASSFRTGRTGELFF.